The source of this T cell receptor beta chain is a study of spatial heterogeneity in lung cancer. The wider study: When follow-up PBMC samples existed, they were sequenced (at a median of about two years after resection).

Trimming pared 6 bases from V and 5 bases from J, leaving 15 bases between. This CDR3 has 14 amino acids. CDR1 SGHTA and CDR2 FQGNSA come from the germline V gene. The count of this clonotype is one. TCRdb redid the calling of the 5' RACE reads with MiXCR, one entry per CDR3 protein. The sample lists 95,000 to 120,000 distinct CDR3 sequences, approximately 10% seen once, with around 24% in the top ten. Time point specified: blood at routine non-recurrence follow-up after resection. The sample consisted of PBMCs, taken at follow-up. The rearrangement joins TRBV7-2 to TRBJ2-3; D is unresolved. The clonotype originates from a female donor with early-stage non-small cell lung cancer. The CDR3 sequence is CASSPRPWGDTQYF. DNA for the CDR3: TGTGCCAGCAGTCCCAGACCCTGGGGAGATACGCAGTATTTT.